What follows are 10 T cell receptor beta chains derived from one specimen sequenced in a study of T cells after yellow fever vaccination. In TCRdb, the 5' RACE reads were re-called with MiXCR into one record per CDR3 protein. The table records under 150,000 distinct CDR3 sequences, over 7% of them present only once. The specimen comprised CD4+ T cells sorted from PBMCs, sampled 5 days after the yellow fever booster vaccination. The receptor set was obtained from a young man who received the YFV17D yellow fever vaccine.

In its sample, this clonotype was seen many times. The CDR3 DNA is TGTGCCAGCTCACCATCAATCACAGATACGCAGTATTTT. Its translation is CASSPSITDTQYF. The rearrangement uses TRBV18 and TRBJ2-3, with D unresolved. Germline V gives CDR1 KGHSH, CDR2 LQKENI. The CDR3 consists of 13 residues. Trimming shortened V by 2 bases and J by 2 bases, and 5 bases separated the two germline ends.

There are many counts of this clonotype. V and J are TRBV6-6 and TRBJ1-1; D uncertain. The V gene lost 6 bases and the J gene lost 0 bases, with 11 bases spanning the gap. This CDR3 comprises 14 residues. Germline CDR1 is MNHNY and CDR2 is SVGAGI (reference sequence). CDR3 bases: TGTGCCAGCAGCTCCGAATCCCTGAACACTGAAGCTTTCTTT. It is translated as CASSSESLNTEAFF.

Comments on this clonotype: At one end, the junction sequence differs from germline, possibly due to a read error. CDR3 DNA sequence: TGTGCCACCAGCACCGACAGGGGTATTAGCAATCAGCCCCGGCATTTT. The encoded protein is CATSTDRGISNQPRHF. The V and J genes are TRBV15 and TRBJ1-5, with TRBD1 identical over 8 bases. The CDR3 length is 16 residues. Germline CDR1 reads LNHNV; CDR2 reads YYDKDF (reference sequence). Variable domain in full (rest from reference TRBV15 and TRBJ1-5): DAMVIQNPRYQVTQFGKPVTLSCSQTLNHNVMYWYQQKSSQAPKLLFHYYDKDFNNEADTPDNFQSRRPNTSFCFLDIRSPGLGDTAMYLCATSTDRGISNQPRHFGDGTRLSIL.

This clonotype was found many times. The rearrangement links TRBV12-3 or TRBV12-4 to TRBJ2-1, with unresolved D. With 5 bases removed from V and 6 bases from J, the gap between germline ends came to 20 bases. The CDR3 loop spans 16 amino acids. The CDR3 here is CASSPMRPYSGNEQFF. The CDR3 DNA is TGTGCCAGCAGTCCTATGAGGCCTTACTCTGGCAATGAGCAGTTCTTC.

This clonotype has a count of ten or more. The CDR3 is CASRGTGARFQPQHF. DNA for the CDR3: TGTGCCAGCAGAGGGACAGGGGCGCGGTTTCAGCCCCAGCATTTT. The chain carries TRBV12-3 or TRBV12-4 and TRBJ1-5, with TRBD1 matching over 10 bases. The CDR3 is made up of 15 amino acids. Trimming cost V 6 bases and J 6 bases; bases outside gene matches: 8.

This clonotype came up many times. DNA for the CDR3: TGCGCCAGCAGCTTGGATGGGTTAGAGACCCAGTACTTC. As protein: CASSLDGLETQYF. The chain combines TRBV5-1 with TRBJ2-5; D not resolved. Per germline, CDR1 SGHRS and CDR2 YFSETQ. The CDR3 length is 13 residues. V lost 0 bases and J lost 4, with 7 bases in between.

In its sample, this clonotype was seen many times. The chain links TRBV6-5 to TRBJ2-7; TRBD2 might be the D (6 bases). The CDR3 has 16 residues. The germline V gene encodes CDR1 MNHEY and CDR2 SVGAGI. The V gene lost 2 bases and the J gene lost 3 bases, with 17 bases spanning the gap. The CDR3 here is CASSYTPRDWDYEQYF. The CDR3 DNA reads TGTGCCAGCAGTTACACCCCAAGGGACTGGGACTACGAGCAGTACTTC.

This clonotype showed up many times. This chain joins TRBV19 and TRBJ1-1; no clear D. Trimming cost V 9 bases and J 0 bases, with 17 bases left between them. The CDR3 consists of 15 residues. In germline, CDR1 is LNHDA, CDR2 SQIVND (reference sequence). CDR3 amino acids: CASRKAGAMNTEAFF. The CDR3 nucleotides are TGTGCCAGCCGGAAAGCGGGAGCAATGAACACTGAAGCTTTCTTT.

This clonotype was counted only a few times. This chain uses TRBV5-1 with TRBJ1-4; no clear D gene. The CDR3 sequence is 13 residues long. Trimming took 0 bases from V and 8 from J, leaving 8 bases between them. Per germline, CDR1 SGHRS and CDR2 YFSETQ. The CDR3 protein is CASSLATNEKLFF. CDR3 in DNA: TGCGCCAGCAGCTTGGCCACAAACGAAAAACTGTTTTTT.

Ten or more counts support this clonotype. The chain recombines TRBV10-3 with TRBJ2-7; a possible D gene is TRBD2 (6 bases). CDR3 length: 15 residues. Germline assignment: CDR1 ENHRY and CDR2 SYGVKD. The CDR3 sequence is CAILAQTSSSYEQYF. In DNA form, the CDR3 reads TGTGCTATTTTGGCTCAGACTAGTAGCTCCTACGAGCAGTACTTC.